This is a list of T cell receptor beta chains from one sample in a study of T cell responses to AZD1222 COVID-19 vaccine. The table came from immunoSEQ multiplex PCR; TCRdb's copy has only in-frame clones and leaves some out. This sample yields some 99,000 clones, of which approximately 91% are seen a single time; about 13% belongs to the top ten. This material consisted of peripheral blood, taken on day 0 of MenACWY control vaccination. The source is an adult in good health. Both conserved end residues are part of each CDR3. The D gene is left open where the match is weak. Some rows have no size entry. The others give once, few or many, or a class for an expanded clone.

CDR3nt: TGCAGCGTTGAGGAGTATTGCGACGACAAAGCCAAAAACATTCAGTACTTC
CDR3aa: CSVEEYCDDKAKNIQYF
j_gene: TRBJ2-4
d_gene: .
abundance: .
v_gene: TRBV29-1

CDR3nt: TGTGCCTGGAGTGTACGGCGGGGCGGCACTGAAGCTTTCTTT
CDR3aa: CAWSVRRGGTEAFF
j_gene: TRBJ1-1
d_gene: .
abundance: once
v_gene: TRBV30

CDR3nt: TGTGCCAGCAGTGGCCCTCCACGAGGGCAAAATACACACGGGGAGCTGTTTTTT
CDR3aa: CASSGPPRGQNTHGELFF
j_gene: TRBJ2-2
d_gene: .
abundance: once
v_gene: TRBV6-1

CDR3nt: TGTGCCAGCAGTCCCAGCTCTTCCCGCTCCTACAATGAGCAGTTCTTC
CDR3aa: CASSPSSSRSYNEQFF
j_gene: TRBJ2-1
d_gene: .
abundance: .
v_gene: TRBV7-2

CDR3nt: TGTGCCAGCAGCGCTGACAGCTCCTACGAGCAGTACTTC
CDR3aa: CASSADSSYEQYF
j_gene: TRBJ2-7
d_gene: .
abundance: .
v_gene: TRBV9

CDR3nt: TGTGCCAGTCTGCCCCTCGGGACAGAGAACACTGAAGCTTTCTTT
CDR3aa: CASLPLGTENTEAFF
j_gene: TRBJ1-1
d_gene: TRBD1
abundance: .
v_gene: TRBV27

CDR3nt: TGCGCCAGCAGCCCCGGGACCTGGGGCTACACCTTC
CDR3aa: CASSPGTWGYTF
j_gene: TRBJ1-2
d_gene: .
abundance: .
v_gene: TRBV5-1

CDR3nt: TGTGCCAGCCTACCGGGACAGGGTTTCAATGAGCAGTTCTTC
CDR3aa: CASLPGQGFNEQFF
j_gene: TRBJ2-1
d_gene: TRBD1
abundance: .
v_gene: TRBV19

CDR3nt: TGTGCCAGCAGCCCAGCCTATAGCAATCAGCCCCAGCATTTT
CDR3aa: CASSPAYSNQPQHF
j_gene: TRBJ1-5
d_gene: .
abundance: once
v_gene: TRBV7-2

CDR3nt: TGTGCCAGAAGCTTAGGCCTCAGAGGAGTTGTTGATGAAAAACTGTTTTTT
CDR3aa: CARSLGLRGVVDEKLFF
j_gene: TRBJ1-4
d_gene: .
abundance: .
v_gene: TRBV7-5

CDR3nt: TGTGCCAGCAGCTCCGGGACCCTCTATGGCTACACCTTC
CDR3aa: CASSSGTLYGYTF
j_gene: TRBJ1-2
d_gene: .
abundance: .
v_gene: TRBV7-8

CDR3nt: TGTGCCAGCAGGCGGATATCCTACAATGAGCAGTTCTTC
CDR3aa: CASRRISYNEQFF
j_gene: TRBJ2-1
d_gene: .
abundance: once
v_gene: TRBV6-5

CDR3nt: TGTGCCAGCAGTGCCCACTACTATGGCTACACCTTC
CDR3aa: CASSAHYYGYTF
j_gene: TRBJ1-2
d_gene: .
abundance: .
v_gene: TRBV27

CDR3nt: TGCACCAGCAGCCAAGATGAGCCCTATTACGAGCAGTACTTC
CDR3aa: CTSSQDEPYYEQYF
j_gene: TRBJ2-7
d_gene: .
abundance: .
v_gene: TRBV1

CDR3nt: TGTGCCAGCAGTTACACACAAGGTTCACCCCTCCACTTT
CDR3aa: CASSYTQGSPLHF
j_gene: TRBJ1-6
d_gene: .
abundance: .
v_gene: TRBV6-2/TRBV6-3